The 6 T cell receptor beta chains reported below all come from one sample, sequenced in a study of CD8 T cells in ankylosing spondylitis. Findings and caveats of the study: Seemingly distinctive of ankylosing spondylitis blood was a TCR beta motif formed by eight highly homologous variants.

Antigen specificity for these receptors is unknown. TCRdb re-called the 5' RACE reads through MiXCR, storing one row per CDR3 protein. The table records more than 300,000 distinct CDR3 sequences, 6.5% to 10% of them present only once. The sequenced sample consisted of blood, either unsorted or a sorted T cell fraction (not recorded which). These receptors were collected from a male donor with ankylosing spondylitis.

This clonotype was detected ten times or more. The chain is built from TRBV7-2 and TRBJ2-1; D is unclear. V was pared by 5 bases and J by 8 bases, with 13 bases between. CDR1 and CDR2 from the germline V gene are SGHTA and FQGNSA. The CDR3 extends over 13 amino acids. CDR3 amino acids: CASSPTVDHEQFF. In DNA form, the CDR3 reads TGTGCCAGCAGCCCTACCGTCGATCATGAGCAGTTCTTC.

This clonotype has a handful of counts. The rearrangement joins TRBV9 to TRBJ2-1; 8 bases line up with TRBD2. Germline V gives CDR1 SGDLS, CDR2 YYNGEE. The CDR3 runs to 14 residues. V trimming: 2 bases; J trimming: 8 bases; junction bases outside the gene matches: 6. The chain's CDR3 is CASSVGSGNYEQFF. CDR3 sequence (DNA): TGTGCCAGCAGCGTTGGTAGCGGGAACTATGAGCAGTTCTTC.

V and J are TRBV5-1 and TRBJ1-6; D perhaps matches TRBD1 (5 bases). The CDR3 runs 16 residues. V was trimmed by 2 bases and J by 6 bases, leaving 15 bases between them. Germline V gene data show CDR1 as SGHRS and CDR2 as YFSETQ. CDR3 coding DNA: TGCGCCAGCAGCTTCCTACCGGGACCCTCTAATTCACCCCTCCACTTT. Translated, it gives CASSFLPGPSNSPLHF.

This clonotype showed up many times. CDR3 residues: CASSQSGISTDTQYF. In DNA form, the CDR3 reads TGTGCCAGCAGCCAAAGCGGGATAAGCACAGATACGCAGTATTTT. The chain combines TRBV4-2 with TRBJ2-3; 7 positions match TRBD2. The CDR3 is 15 amino acids. CDR1 LGHNA and CDR2 YNFKEQ come from the germline V gene. V lost 2 bases, J lost 0 bases, and 2 bases stayed unmatched.

The chain couples TRBV3-1 to TRBJ2-1; a weak D match, TRBD2 (5 bases). This CDR3 is built from 16 residues. Looked up from germline, CDR1 is LGHDT and CDR2 is YNNKEL (reference sequence). V was cut by 0 bases and J by 5 bases, with 14 bases left in between. CDR3 in DNA: TGTGCCAGCAGCCAAGATTTGGTAGCCGGGGACAATGAGCAGTTCTTC. Its protein product is CASSQDLVAGDNEQFF.

The chain has TRBV7-2 and TRBJ2-1; TRBD2 agrees at 14 bases. This CDR3 is 19 amino acids long. The trim removed 0 bases at V and 0 bases at J, leaving 4 bases unmatched. Germline-derived CDR1 and CDR2 are SGHTA and FQGNSA. CDR3 region: CASSLAGLAGDISYNEQFF. CDR3 nucleotide sequence: TGTGCCAGCAGCTTAGCGGGACTAGCGGGAGATATCTCCTACAATGAGCAGTTCTTC.